A selection of T cell receptor beta chains follows, all from one sample in a study of post-analysis software for immune sequencing data. A single record per CDR3 protein comes from TCRdb applying MiXCR to the PCR reads. The sample includes some 890,000 distinct CDR3 sequences, about 57% of them seen just once. Sequencing was carried out using blood. The receptors here all came from a girl aged 5-17 years with multiple sclerosis. Each CDR3 is given with its conserved first and last residue. Each record gives: V gene, D gene, CDR3 length, clone size, J gene, CDR3 DNA, CDR3 protein. A D gene is named only where the DNA matches it firmly. The size entry is marked missing in some rows and otherwise reads once, few, many or a size class.

>TRBV6-2/TRBV6-3|TRBD1|15|NA|TRBJ1-2
TGTGCCAGCAGTCTGGGACAGCACAAGAACTATGGCTACACCTTC
CASSLGQHKNYGYTF
>TRBV10-1|NA|12|few|TRBJ1-5
TGCGCCAGCAGTGAGGGAGATCAGCCCCAGCATTTT
CASSEGDQPQHF
>TRBV15|NA|14|few|TRBJ2-5
TGTGCCACCAGCAGAGCAGGGTCAGGAGAGACCCAGTACTTC
CATSRAGSGETQYF
>TRBV5-1|NA|16|once|TRBJ2-3
TGCGCCAGCAGCAGATCGGCGGGGGCCTGGACAGATACGCAGTATTTT
CASSRSAGAWTDTQYF
>TRBV25-1|NA|15|NA|TRBJ1-2
TGTGCCAGCAGTGAACCAGACGGTAGAAACTATGGCTACACCTTC
CASSEPDGRNYGYTF
>TRBV7-3|TRBD1|15|NA|TRBJ2-1
TGTGCCAGCAGCTTGGGGACAGGGGGGAGAGATGAGCAGTTCTTC
CASSLGTGGRDEQFF
>TRBV5-1|NA|14|NA|TRBJ1-2
TGCGCCAGCGCGGATCGTCAGGGAGCAAATGGCTACACCTTC
CASADRQGANGYTF
>TRBV29-1|NA|13|NA|TRBJ2-3
TGCAGCGTTGCAGGCAGGGCCACAGATACGCAGTATTTT
CSVAGRATDTQYF
>TRBV5-5|TRBD1|16|NA|TRBJ2-7
TGTGCCAGCAGCCGGCGGGGACAGGCTCAAACCTACGAGCAGTACTTC
CASSRRGQAQTYEQYF
>TRBV7-3|NA|15|once|TRBJ2-1
TGTGCCAGCAGTTCGGGACCCGCTATTTACAATGGGCAGTTCTTC
CASSSGPAIYNGQFF
>TRBV20-1|NA|15|NA|TRBJ2-1
TGCAGTGCTAGAGTGTTGGTGGGGGGGCTTAATGAGCAGTTCTTC
CSARVLVGGLNEQFF
>TRBV20-1|NA|13|NA|TRBJ2-7
TGCAGTGCTAGCTCGTGGCGGACCTACGAGCAGTACTTC
CSASSWRTYEQYF
>TRBV14|NA|18|few|TRBJ2-1
TGTGCCAGCAGCCACCCGCAACTCGGGGACGGAGGTAGGAATGAGCAGTTCTTC
CASSHPQLGDGGRNEQFF
>TRBV15|NA|14|NA|TRBJ2-7
TGTGCCACCAGCTGGGGTGGGCTCCCCGGTCAGCAGTACTTC
CATSWGGLPGQQYF
>TRBV5-1|TRBD1|17|NA|TRBJ1-2
TGCGCCAGCAGCTTAGTCTGGGACAGGGAGAATAACTATGACTACACCTTC
CASSLVWDRENNYDYTF
>TRBV4-2|TRBD1|20|NA|TRBJ2-6
TGTGCCAGCAGCCAAGTGGGGCTGAGGGGGCTGAGCTCTGGGGCCAACGTCCTGACTTTC
CASSQVGLRGLSSGANVLTF
>TRBV20-1|TRBD1|13|NA|TRBJ1-1
TGCAGTGCTAGAATCGGCAGGGGGACTGAAGCTTTCTTT
CSARIGRGTEAFF
>TRBV29-1|NA|13|NA|TRBJ1-1
TGCAGCGTTGAACAGACAGCTCTTACTGAAGCTTTCTTT
CSVEQTALTEAFF
>TRBV20-1|TRBD2|15|once|TRBJ2-3
TGCAGTGCCCCGGGCGGACTAGCCCCCACAGATACGCAGTATTTT
CSAPGGLAPTDTQYF
>TRBV14|NA|12|few|TRBJ2-4
TGTGCCAGCAGCCAAGATCATGGCATTCAGTACTTC
CASSQDHGIQYF
>TRBV6-5|NA|13|NA|TRBJ2-7
TGTGCCAGCGGGGACGTGGGTCCCTACGAGCAGTACTTC
CASGDVGPYEQYF
>TRBV7-2|NA|18|NA|TRBJ2-3
TGTGCCAGCAGCTTAGTTTCGGTTGGCTTCAAATACACAGATACGCAGTATTTT
CASSLVSVGFKYTDTQYF
>TRBV19|NA|14|NA|TRBJ1-5
TGTGCCAGTAGTATTACAAGGGGAAATCAGCCCCAGCATTTT
CASSITRGNQPQHF
>TRBV20-1|TRBD2|16|NA|TRBJ2-7
TGCAGTGCTAGGACCCCTGGCCGGGGGGGGCCCCACGAGCAGTACTTC
CSARTPGRGGPHEQYF
>TRBV7-6|NA|11|medium-sized|TRBJ2-5
TGTGCCAGCAGCCCCGGGGGACTTCAGTACTTC
CASSPGGLQYF
>TRBV6-5|NA|12|NA|TRBJ1-6
TGTGCCAGCAACTCGGAGGATTCACCCCTCCACTTT
CASNSEDSPLHF
>TRBV29-1|TRBD1|16|NA|TRBJ2-7
TGCAGCGTTGATCGTTGGGACAGACGATCCTACAATGAGCAGTACTTC
CSVDRWDRRSYNEQYF
>TRBV20-1|TRBD1|15|NA|TRBJ2-5
TGCAGTGCTAGACGACCGGGACAGGGGGATCAGGAGCAGTACTTC
CSARRPGQGDQEQYF
>TRBV12-3/TRBV12-4|NA|14|NA|TRBJ2-3
TGTGCCAGCAGTTCGGCCCGGAGGACAGATACGCAGTATTTT
CASSSARRTDTQYF
>TRBV6-5|NA|15|NA|TRBJ2-1
TGTGCCAGCAGTTACTCTCGACTACAATACAATGAGCAGTTCTTC
CASSYSRLQYNEQFF
>TRBV30|NA|16|NA|TRBJ2-7
TGTGCCTGGACCACCGCAAGGGATCGACGGGGTTACGAGCAGTACTTC
CAWTTARDRRGYEQYF
>TRBV28|TRBD1|15|NA|TRBJ2-7
TGTGCCAGCAGTTTATGGGGACAGGGGGCGTACGAGCAGTACTTC
CASSLWGQGAYEQYF
>TRBV29-1|TRBD2|16|NA|TRBJ2-7
TGCAGCGTGCAAAAGGGAGGGCCTCCGGGCTCCTACGAGCAGTACTTC
CSVQKGGPPGSYEQYF
>TRBV12-5|NA|11|NA|TRBJ2-1
TGTGCTAGTGGTGTGGGTGTAAAGCAGTTCTTC
CASGVGVKQFF
>TRBV5-1|NA|14|NA|TRBJ2-5
TGCGCCAGCAGCTTGTCCAGGGTGGAGGAGACCCAGTACTTC
CASSLSRVEETQYF
>TRBV6-2/TRBV6-3|NA|15|NA|TRBJ2-3
TGTGCCAGCAGTTACAACGTCTGGGTTCGAGATACGCAGTATTTT
CASSYNVWVRDTQYF
>TRBV5-1|NA|22|NA|TRBJ1-2
TGCGCCAGCAGCTTAACATGGCCACGCTGGGCACGCCCCCATGACCTGAACTATGGCTACACCTTC
CASSLTWPRWARPHDLNYGYTF
>TRBV20-1|NA|13|NA|TRBJ2-7
TGCAGCTTCGGAGTCCACCAACCCTACGAGCAGTACTTC
CSFGVHQPYEQYF
>TRBV5-1|NA|12|NA|TRBJ2-1
TGCGCCAGCAGCACAACCTACAATGAGCAGTTCTTC
CASSTTYNEQFF
>TRBV10-3|TRBD1|14|few|TRBJ1-5
TGTGCCACCGGAGCCGGGACAGGGAATCAGCCCCAGCATTTT
CATGAGTGNQPQHF
>TRBV10-3|TRBD2|16|NA|TRBJ2-3
TGTGCCATCAGTGATCCAGCGGGGGGCCTCTCAGATACGCAGTATTTT
CAISDPAGGLSDTQYF
>TRBV2|TRBD1|15|NA|TRBJ2-7
TGTGCCAGCAGTGAACTAGGGACAGGGGGCTACGAGCAGTACTTC
CASSELGTGGYEQYF
>TRBV12-3/TRBV12-4|TRBD1|15|NA|TRBJ1-2
TGTGCCAGCAGTTTTAGAGACAGGGGAAGGTATGGCTACACCTTC
CASSFRDRGRYGYTF
>TRBV5-1|NA|14|few|TRBJ2-1
TGCGCCAGCAGCTTTATGGCGGCCGCATATGAGCAGTTCTTC
CASSFMAAAYEQFF
>TRBV5-5|NA|14|NA|TRBJ2-1
TGTGCCAGCAGCTTGGTGGGAATCGACAATGAGCAGTTCTTC
CASSLVGIDNEQFF
>TRBV20-1|NA|14|NA|TRBJ1-6
TGCAGTGCTCGGGCAGGGGACCCGAATTCACCCCTCCACTTT
CSARAGDPNSPLHF
>TRBV7-8|NA|15|NA|TRBJ2-1
TGTGCCAGCAACTTAGTCCGGAGCTCCTACAATGAGCAGTTCTTC
CASNLVRSSYNEQFF
>TRBV7-2|NA|14|many|TRBJ2-6
TGTGCCAGCAGCTTAGCCCGTGGGGCCAACGTCCTGACTTTC
CASSLARGANVLTF
>TRBV5-1|NA|14|NA|TRBJ2-5
TGCGCCAGCAGCTTGATGCGGCCTCAAGAGACCCAGTACTTC
CASSLMRPQETQYF
>TRBV6-6|NA|14|few|TRBJ2-2
TGTGCCAGCAGATCGACAGAGAACACCGGGGAGCTGTTTTTT
CASRSTENTGELFF
>TRBV6-1|TRBD2|17|NA|TRBJ2-7
TGTGCCAGCAGCCGGACTAACGGGAGGGCCGCTTCCTACGAGCAGTACTTC
CASSRTNGRAASYEQYF
>TRBV6-5|NA|15|NA|TRBJ2-2
TGTGCCAGCAGTCCGCTTCCGCAGGTCACCGGGGAGCTGTTTTTT
CASSPLPQVTGELFF
>TRBV5-1|TRBD2|16|NA|TRBJ2-2
TGCGCCAGCAGCCCCCTTAGCGGGAAGAACACCGGGGAGCTGTTTTTT
CASSPLSGKNTGELFF